This section outlines one T cell receptor beta chain sequence together with its context. Its specificity is unknown. Time point noted: newly diagnosed GD, antithyroid drugs for less than 3 months. PBMC-extracted RNA yielded the TCR library. The germline V gene encodes CDR1 SGHRS and CDR2 YFSETQ. Trimming took 4 bases from V and 3 from J; bases not matched to a gene: 8. The CDR3 sequence is 15 residues long. This record comes from a study of regulatory T cells in long-lasting Graves disease. Regarding the study as a whole: Those with persistent Graves' had less TCR diversity than newly diagnosed patients. The persistent group shared 2,500 to 3,000 public clonotypes, more than the 966 shared by new patients.

Arm-PCR of CDR3 regions and iRepertoire HTBI primers were used to build TCR beta libraries. In TCRdb, the multiplex PCR reads were re-called with MiXCR into one record per CDR3 protein. The table shows hundreds of thousands of distinct CDR3 sequences, with 15% to 20% occurring only once. The same specimen was also included in a second study, on T cells in Graves' hyperthyroidism and ophthalmopathy. From that paper: A first-round RT-PCR of the TCR CDR3 used the HTBI primer set.

The sample was peripheral blood mononuclear cells (PBMCs), taken at new diagnosis, from a patient treated with antithyroid drugs. The TCR was taken from a man aged 18 to 30 with Graves disease. The chain combines TRBV5-1 with TRBJ2-5; 8 positions match TRBD2. The CDR3 DNA follows: TGCGCCAGCAGCCAAATGACTAGCGAGGAAGAGACCCAGTACTTC. Protein sequence: CASSQMTSEEETQYF.